This T cell receptor beta chain was obtained from a study of T cells after posttransplantation cyclophosphamide. Study-wide findings and caveats: Later post-transplant blood repertoires were often dominated by donor CD8+ memory clones.

Sequenced by immunoSEQ multiplex PCR; TCRdb stores in-frame clones only, minus some. The data show 25,000 to 40,000 clones, with over 75% seen just once and around 0.1% held by the top ten. Cells defined as naive were viable CD3+CD4+ or CD3+CD8+ and CCR7+CD45RA+CD45RO-CD95-CD27+CD28+. The related graft donor's blood sample was taken on the day of bone marrow donation. Regarding this clone: The antigen remains undetermined.

What was sequenced was naive CD4+ T cells sorted from blood. This TCR derives from a man aged 25 to 40 in good health and a related stem cell transplant donor.

This chain's CDR3 is CASSWGRDRLNTEAFF. The CDR3 bases are TGTGCCAGCAGCTGGGGGCGGGACAGGCTGAACACTGAAGCTTTCTTT. The chain employs TRBV5-4 and TRBJ1-1; the match to TRBD1 covers 8 bases. Trimming cost V 3 bases and J 0 bases; bases outside gene matches: 7. CDR1 and CDR2 from the germline V gene are SGHNT and YYREEE (reference sequence). The CDR3 is 16 residues long.